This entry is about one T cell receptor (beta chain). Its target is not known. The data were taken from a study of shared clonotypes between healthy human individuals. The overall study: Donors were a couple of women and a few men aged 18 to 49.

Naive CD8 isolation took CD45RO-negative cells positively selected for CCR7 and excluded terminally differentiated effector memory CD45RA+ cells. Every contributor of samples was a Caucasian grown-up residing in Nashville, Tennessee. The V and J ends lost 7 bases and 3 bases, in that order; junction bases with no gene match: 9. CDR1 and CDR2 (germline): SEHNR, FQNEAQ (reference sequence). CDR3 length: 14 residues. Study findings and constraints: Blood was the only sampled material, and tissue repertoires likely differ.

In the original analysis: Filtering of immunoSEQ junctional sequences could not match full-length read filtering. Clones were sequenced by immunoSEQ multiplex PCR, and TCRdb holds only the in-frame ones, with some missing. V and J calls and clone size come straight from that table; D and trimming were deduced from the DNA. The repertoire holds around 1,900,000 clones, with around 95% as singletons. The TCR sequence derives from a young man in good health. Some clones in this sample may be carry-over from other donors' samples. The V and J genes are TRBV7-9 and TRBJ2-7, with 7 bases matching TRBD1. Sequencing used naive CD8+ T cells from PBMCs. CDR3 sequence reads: CASNNRDSLYEQYF. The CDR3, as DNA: TGTGCCAGCAATAACCGGGACAGCCTCTACGAGCAGTACTTC.